Below are 9 T cell receptor beta chains sequenced from a single sample in a study of memory CD4+ T cells and cytomegalovirus serostatus. The sort gate was single viable CD3+CD4+CD8-CD45RO+ cells for memory CD4+ T cells. Generated by immunoSEQ multiplex PCR, the TCRdb table keeps only in-frame clones and is missing some. The data show 70,000 or so clones, around 80% seen once. Sequencing was carried out using memory CD4+ T cells from blood. The receptors come from an adult in good health and CMV-seropositive.

The chain links TRBV11-2 to TRBJ1-2, with 8 positions matching TRBD1. The V gene's germline CDR1 is SGHAT and CDR2 FQNNGV. This CDR3 is 13 amino acids long. V gave up 1 base and J gave up 8 bases; unmatched junction bases: 3. Here the CDR3 reads CASSLVGQAGYTF. In DNA, the CDR3 is TGTGCCAGCAGCTTAGTGGGACAGGCCGGCTACACCTTC.

The rearrangement uses TRBV19 and TRBJ2-7, with 9 bases matching TRBD1. The CDR3 is 13 residues long. Germline lookup yields CDR1 LNHDA and CDR2 SQIVND (reference sequence). The V and J ends lost 4 bases and 7 bases, in that order; junction bases with no gene match: 5. The chain's CDR3 is CASSTGTGREQYF. In nucleotides, the CDR3 is TGTGCCAGTAGTACTGGGACAGGGCGTGAGCAGTACTTC.

The CDR3 here is CSVWGGRGLEAFF. The CDR3 region has the DNA TGCAGCGTGTGGGGAGGCAGGGGCCTTGAAGCTTTCTTT. This chain joins TRBV29-1 and TRBJ1-1; tentative D call: TRBD1 (6 bases). The length of the CDR3 is 13 residues. Germline CDR1 is SQVTM and CDR2 is ANQGSEA. Trimming removed 6 bases at V and 7 bases at J, with 18 bases between.

The chain combines TRBV2 with TRBJ2-3; D remains unclear. This CDR3 contains 13 residues. Germline V gives CDR1 SNHLY, CDR2 FYNNEI. CDR3 amino acids: CAGGPGSTDTQYF. CDR3 nucleotide sequence: TGTGCGGGCGGTCCAGGAAGCACAGATACGCAGTATTTT.

V is TRBV2 and J is TRBJ2-2, with D possibly TRBD1 on 5 matching bases. This CDR3 contains 18 residues. The V and J ends lost 0 bases and 4 bases respectively, with 18 bases between them. From germline, CDR1 is SNHLY and CDR2 FYNNEI. CDR3 nucleotide sequence: TGTGCCAGCAGTGAAGCGGTAGGGGCGTCGGCAATCACCGGGGAGCTGTTTTTT. It encodes CASSEAVGASAITGELFF.

The rearrangement joins TRBV18 to TRBJ1-1; D uncertain. Between the trimmed V and J ends, which lost 3 bases and 2 bases, there was a span of 7 bases. This CDR3 has 13 residues. The germline gives CDR1 KGHSH, CDR2 LQKENI. The CDR3 sequence is CASSPAPNTEAFF. The DNA of the CDR3 is TGTGCCAGCTCACCCGCGCCCAACACTGAAGCTTTCTTT. Variable domain in full (rest from reference TRBV18 and TRBJ1-1): NAGVMQNPRHLVRRRGQEARLRCSPMKGHSHVYWYRQLPEEGLKFMVYLQKENIIDESGMPKERFSAEFPKEGPSILRIQQVVRGDSAAYFCASSPAPNTEAFFGQGTRLTVV.

The rearrangement links TRBV11-2 to TRBJ1-2; 8 positions agree with TRBD1. The CDR3 has 14 amino acids. J gave up 7 bases and V 5 bases, and 9 bases lay outside the gene matches. Germline V CDR1 and CDR2: SGHAT, FQNNGV. The CDR3 DNA sequence: TGTGCCAGCAGCACGACCCGGGACAGGCTTGGCTACACCTTC. Its translation is CASSTTRDRLGYTF.

V gene TRBV19 combines with J gene TRBJ2-6; 10 bases fit TRBD1. This CDR3 contains 18 residues. Germline values: CDR1 LNHDA, CDR2 SQIVND (reference sequence). V was clipped by 1 base and J by 2 bases; unmatched bases: 5. This CDR3 is CASSIGGQGPPGANVLTF. In nucleotides, the CDR3 is TGTGCCAGTAGTATAGGGGGACAGGGGCCCCCTGGGGCCAACGTCCTGACTTTC.

This rearrangement joins TRBV7-2 to TRBJ1-2; TRBD1 aligns across 11 bases. The V gene's germline CDR1 is SGHTA and CDR2 FQGNSA. V lost 5 bases and J lost 2; bases outside the gene matches: 4. The CDR3 sequence is 15 residues long. The CDR3 DNA reads as TGTGCCAGCAGCCCGGGGACAGGGGGAAACTATGGCTACACCTTC. Its protein product is CASSPGTGGNYGYTF.